The present T cell receptor beta chain was sequenced within a study of CD8 T cells in ankylosing spondylitis. With regard to this clonotype: Its matching antigen is unknown.

TCRdb reprocessed the 5' RACE reads via MiXCR and lists one record per CDR3 protein. The sample carries a few hundred thousand distinct CDR3 sequences, 12% recorded once. Notes on the study in general: There was a TCR beta motif, made of roughly eight highly homologous variants, that appeared characteristic of ankylosing spondylitis blood.

CDR3 length equals 15 residues. Germline CDR1 is DFQATT and CDR2 is SNEGSKA (reference sequence). V shed 2 bases and J shed 5 bases, with 16 bases lying between them. This TCR derives from a male donor with ankylosing spondylitis. The source material was blood, either unsorted or a sorted T cell fraction (not recorded which). The rearrangement uses TRBV20-1 and TRBJ1-5; D perhaps matches TRBD1 (5 bases). The CDR3 DNA follows: TGCAGTGCTAGACCCAGTGACAGCAATTATCAGCCCCAGCATTTT. Protein product: CSARPSDSNYQPQHF.